This TCR beta chain stems from a study of CD8 T cell repertoires and HIV-1 epitope variants. Study at large: Equal numbers of autologous T cell-negative cells presented antigen to enriched T cells. An approximately 10-day culture received IL-2, IL-7 and IL-15 on days 3 and 7.

The CDR3 covers 14 residues. Germline V gene sequence: CDR1 MNHEY, CDR2 SVGAGI. Trimming stripped 3 bases from V and 4 bases from J, with 13 bases between. Comments on this clone: Its antigen remains unidentified.

Some clones are missing from TCRdb's copy, which holds only in-frame ones; the method was immunoSEQ multiplex PCR. The profile shows fewer than 4,000 clones, approximately 67% of them singletons. The chain recombines TRBV6-5 with TRBJ2-7; D gene uncertain. The sequencing input was cultured CD8+ T cells derived from PBMCs. The sequence was collected from a male donor with HIV. CDR3 region: CASSYAPNGYEQYF. Here the CDR3 DNA reads TGTGCCAGCAGTTATGCTCCGAACGGGTACGAGCAGTACTTC.